This TCR beta chain was captured in a study of beta chain features in type 1 diabetes. Study summary: Patients were similar to healthy donors in age and gender (as well as in cell yields). Whole-study findings and limits: Type 1 diabetes patients had fewer VDJ junction insertions and more deletions.

TCRB transcripts that were expressed got sequenced, as all of the isolated RNA had been reverse transcribed. Here immunoSEQ multiplex PCR was the method, and the copy in TCRdb shows in-frame clones only, minus some. The table shows roughly 250,000 clones, with about 63% occurring only once. Germline values: CDR1 SEHNR, CDR2 FQNEAQ (reference sequence). CDR3 length: 15 residues. Trimming took 5 bases from V and 3 from J; bases not matched to a gene: 5. Purity exceeding 95% was reached by all sorted populations. For this clone: The antigen is unknown.

V gene TRBV7-9 combines with J gene TRBJ2-2; 8 bases agree with TRBD1. The origin of this receptor is a man aged 25 to 40 in good health. Sequencing was carried out using naive CD4+ T cells from blood. In DNA, the CDR3 is TGTGCCAGCAGCCCTCCGGACAGGGACACCGGGGAGCTGTTTTTT. It translates to CASSPPDRDTGELFF.